Shown below are 26 T cell receptor beta chains from a single sample sequenced in a study of blood T cell repertoires in COVID-19. Measured with immunoSEQ multiplex PCR; TCRdb has only the in-frame clones, and not every one. Of some 250,000 clones detected, 70% to 80% appear once; the ten largest clones hold about 3.5%. Sequencing input: peripheral blood. Receptors originate from a woman of 80 years or more with acute or convalescent COVID-19.

The V call is TRBV5-4, the J call TRBJ1-2, with 9 positions matching TRBD1. CDR3 length: 16 amino acids. The V segment lost 4 bases and the J segment 2 bases; nucleotides outside the gene matches: 9. CDR1 is SGHNT, CDR2 YYREEE, per germline (reference sequence). The CDR3 nucleotides read TGTGCCAGCAGCCCACCGGGACAGGGTCAAAACTATGGCTACACCTTC. Protein sequence: CASSPPGQGQNYGYTF.

The V gene is TRBV5-1, the J gene TRBJ2-1, with 8 nucleotides matching TRBD2. V was pared by 6 bases and J by 0 bases, with 5 bases of the junction left unmatched. CDR3 length equals 15 residues. Germline values: CDR1 SGHRS, CDR2 YFSETQ. The CDR3 is CASTPGGGSYNEQFF. DNA of the CDR3: TGCGCCAGCACCCCCGGGGGGGGCTCCTACAATGAGCAGTTCTTC.

V is TRBV7-2 and J is TRBJ2-7; perhaps TRBD2 as D (5 bases). The CDR3 has 15 residues. Per the germline V gene, CDR1 is SGHTA and CDR2 is FQGNSA. V was trimmed by 3 bases and J by 4 bases, leaving 16 bases between them. CDR3 sequence: CASSLQRTRGYEQYF. The DNA of the CDR3 is TGTGCCAGCAGCTTGCAGAGGACGCGAGGGTACGAGCAGTACTTC. Looking up the rest from reference TRBV7-2 and TRBJ2-7 gives the full variable domain: GAGVSQSPSNKVTEKGKDVELRCDPISGHTALYWYRQSLGQGLEFLIYFQGNSAPDKSGLPSDRFSAERTGGSVSTLTIQRTQQEDSAVYLCASSLQRTRGYEQYFGPGTRLTVT.

The chain links TRBV7-9 to TRBJ2-3; TRBD1 matches 7 bases. The CDR3 has 14 residues. J was trimmed by 4 bases and V by 1 base; bases with no gene match: 2. Looked up from germline, CDR1 is SEHNR and CDR2 is FQNEAQ (reference sequence). The CDR3 DNA sequence: TGTGCCAGCAGCTTAGGCCAGGGGGCAGATACGCAGTATTTT. It yields the protein CASSLGQGADTQYF.

The CDR3 DNA sequence: TGTGCCAGCAGTTCACAGGGGGCGCGAGCAAATGAGCAGTTCTTC. It encodes CASSSQGARANEQFF. The chain couples TRBV9 to TRBJ2-1; 9 bases are shared with TRBD1. The germline gives CDR1 SGDLS, CDR2 YYNGEE. The junction had 10 bases not matched to a gene; V was cut back by 5 bases and J by 7 bases. CDR3 length: 15 residues.

This clone was seen only a few times. The V and J genes are TRBV28 and TRBJ2-2; a weak D match, TRBD1 (5 bases). There are 18 residues in the CDR3. V lost 1 base, J lost 0 bases, and 15 bases lay in between. From germline, CDR1 is MDHEN and CDR2 SYDVKM. Here the CDR3 reads CASSLLIFRTPNTGELFF. In nucleotides, the CDR3 is TGTGCCAGCAGTTTATTGATTTTTAGGACACCGAACACCGGGGAGCTGTTTTTT. Looking up the rest from reference TRBV28 and TRBJ2-2 gives the full variable domain: DVKVTQSSRYLVKRTGEKVFLECVQDMDHENMFWYRQDPGLGLRLIYFSYDVKMKEKGDIPEGYSVSREKKERFSLILESASTNQTSMYLCASSLLIFRTPNTGELFFGEGSRLTVL.

The CDR3 nucleotides are TGCGCCAGCAGCTTGGCCGGGGTGCCTAACTATGGCTACACCTTC. Translating it yields CASSLAGVPNYGYTF. The chain combines TRBV5-1 with TRBJ1-2; D unclear. The CDR3 sequence is 15 residues long. The V and J ends lost 0 bases and 0 bases respectively, with 9 bases between them. Germline V gene data show CDR1 as SGHRS and CDR2 as YFSETQ.

J is TRBJ2-2 and V is TRBV12-5, with D possibly TRBD1 on 5 matching bases. Trimming stripped 1 base from V and 6 bases from J, with 9 bases between. The CDR3 is 14 residues long. The germline gives CDR1 LGHNT, CDR2 FRNRAP. CDR3 sequence (DNA): TGTGCTAGTGGTTTGGAGGACAAGCCCGGGGAGCTGTTTTTT. It specifies CASGLEDKPGELFF.

The CDR3 nucleotides are TGTGCCAGCAGTTTAGGGACAGGGAGCGGCTACACCTTC. It codes for CASSLGTGSGYTF. The genes are TRBV28 and TRBJ1-2; 9 bases fit TRBD1. CDR1 and CDR2 (germline): MDHEN, SYDVKM. The CDR3 has 13 residues. The V gene end was trimmed by 2 bases and the J gene end by 8 bases; junction bases not matched to a gene: 3.

The CDR3 protein is CASSEAPQGNTEAFF. Here the CDR3 DNA reads TGTGCCAGCAGTGAAGCCCCACAGGGGAACACTGAAGCTTTCTTT. The chain is built from TRBV6-1 and TRBJ1-1, with D perhaps TRBD1 (6 bases). The CDR3 extends over 15 amino acids. V lost 0 bases and J 1 base, leaving 9 bases between the germline ends. Germline assignment: CDR1 MNHNS and CDR2 SASEGT.

This sequence joins TRBV4-2 and TRBJ1-5, with D perhaps matching TRBD1 (6 bases). Germline loops: CDR1 LGHNA, CDR2 YNFKEQ. This CDR3 contains 15 residues. Trimming pared 3 bases from V and 4 bases from J, leaving 13 bases between. CDR3 loop: CASSHLGGGNQPQHF. The CDR3 nucleotides are TGTGCCAGCAGCCATTTGGGAGGGGGGAATCAGCCCCAGCATTTT.

The V gene is TRBV4-1, the J gene TRBJ1-1; D gene uncertain. Trimming cost V 0 bases and J 0 bases, with 11 bases left between them. Per the germline V gene, CDR1 is MGHRA and CDR2 is YSYEKL. The CDR3 consists of 16 residues. For the CDR3, the DNA is TGCGCCAGCAGCCAAGATCCTCCGAGCATGAACACTGAAGCTTTCTTT. Its protein is CASSQDPPSMNTEAFF.

This rearrangement joins TRBV6-5 to TRBJ1-1; no clear D. Germline V gene sequence: CDR1 MNHEY, CDR2 SVGAGI. The V end lost 6 bases, the J end lost 2 bases, and 10 bases lay between the germline ends. The CDR3 sequence is 13 residues long. The DNA for the CDR3 is TGTGCCAGCAGCTTCGGGTCTAACACTGAAGCTTTCTTT. Protein: CASSFGSNTEAFF.

The chain carries TRBV29-1 and TRBJ1-1; 9 bases are shared with TRBD1. J gave up 2 bases and V 4 bases, and 5 bases lay outside the gene matches. The germline gives CDR1 SQVTM, CDR2 ANQGSEA. The CDR3 spans 14 residues. This chain's CDR3 is CSVGQGGDNTEAFF. CDR3 nucleotide sequence: TGCAGCGTTGGACAGGGGGGGGATAACACTGAAGCTTTCTTT.

This CDR3 reads CASSQEPTSGGMKQFF. In nucleotides, the CDR3 is TGTGCCAGCAGCCAAGAGCCGACTAGCGGGGGAATGAAGCAGTTCTTC. The chain recombines TRBV4-2 with TRBJ2-1, with 12 nucleotides matching TRBD2. CDR3 length: 16 amino acids. V shed 0 bases, J shed 11 bases, and the junction held 8 bases outside the gene matches. CDR1 and CDR2 (germline): LGHNA, YNFKEQ.

The rearrangement links TRBV19 to TRBJ1-1; weak D call: TRBD1 (6 bases). The CDR3 contains 10 residues. Trimming shortened V by 11 bases and J by 8 bases, and 12 bases separated the two germline ends. Looked up from germline, CDR1 is LNHDA and CDR2 is SQIVND (reference sequence). The CDR3 spells CAGGAGEAFF. CDR3 in DNA: TGTGCCGGGGGGGCAGGGGAAGCTTTCTTT.

The chain is built from TRBV9 and TRBJ2-1, with TRBD2 as a possible D gene (6 bases). Deletions cut 3 bases from V and 1 base from J, with 11 bases between. The CDR3 is made up of 15 amino acids. The germline V gene encodes CDR1 SGDLS and CDR2 YYNGEE. The CDR3 region has the DNA TGTGCCAGCAGCGCCTCCCGGGGGTCCTACAATGAGCAGTTCTTC. Its protein is CASSASRGSYNEQFF. Variable domain in full (rest from reference TRBV9 and TRBJ2-1): DSGVTQTPKHLITATGQRVTLRCSPRSGDLSVYWYQQSLDQGLQFLIQYYNGEERAKGNILERFSAQQFPDLHSELNLSSLELGDSALYFCASSASRGSYNEQFFGPGTRLTVL.

This sequence joins TRBV18 and TRBJ2-7; D may be TRBD2 (6 bases). Germline assignment: CDR1 KGHSH and CDR2 LQKENI. V gave up 6 bases and J gave up 4 bases, with 13 bases separating them. This CDR3 is built from 13 residues. The CDR3 here is CASSGGDGYEQYF. CDR3 nucleotide sequence: TGTGCCAGCTCGGGAGGTGACGGGTACGAGCAGTACTTC.

This chain uses TRBV5-4 with TRBJ1-2; 8 bases match TRBD1. The trim removed 0 bases at V and 8 bases at J, leaving 12 bases unmatched. The CDR3 sequence is 16 residues long. The germline gives CDR1 SGHNT, CDR2 YYREEE (reference sequence). CDR3 protein: CASSLEWGQAAGGYTF. CDR3 bases: TGTGCCAGCAGCTTGGAATGGGGACAGGCAGCGGGGGGCTACACCTTC.

This clone appeared a few times. The chain links TRBV6-5 to TRBJ1-1; D unclear. Germline-derived CDR1 and CDR2 are MNHEY and SVGAGI. The CDR3 totals 13 residues. Between the trimmed V and J ends, which lost 0 bases and 6 bases, there was a span of 8 bases. The CDR3 spells CASSYSKVAEAFF. CDR3 bases: TGTGCCAGCAGTTACTCGAAAGTAGCTGAAGCTTTCTTT.

This clone came up many times. The gene calls are TRBV7-9 and TRBJ1-5; no definite D call. CDR3 length equals 12 residues. The V gene lost 4 bases and the J gene lost 4 bases, with 5 bases spanning the gap. Germline V gene sequence: CDR1 SEHNR, CDR2 FQNEAQ (reference sequence). The DNA for the CDR3 is TGTGCCAGCAGCTGGCATAATCAGCCCCAGCATTTT. Encoded protein: CASSWHNQPQHF.

This clone was recorded once. The gene calls are TRBV24-1 and TRBJ1-2, with D possibly matching TRBD1 (5 bases). CDR3 length: 13 amino acids. V was trimmed by 2 bases and J by 4 bases, leaving 7 bases between them. Germline lookup yields CDR1 KGHDR and CDR2 SFDVKD. Written as DNA, the CDR3 is TGTGCCACCAGTGATTCGCAGGGCTATGGCTACACCTTC. The encoded protein is CATSDSQGYGYTF.

V gene TRBV2 combines with J gene TRBJ1-4; 7 bases are shared with TRBD1. V gave up 4 bases and J gave up 8 bases; unmatched junction bases: 10. Germline V CDR1 and CDR2: SNHLY, FYNNEI. This CDR3 comprises 15 residues. The CDR3 sequence: CASSGQGVAGEKLFF. The DNA for the CDR3 is TGTGCCAGCAGTGGTCAGGGGGTAGCAGGGGAAAAACTGTTTTTT.

V is TRBV20-1 and J is TRBJ2-5; 9 bases map to TRBD2. This CDR3 contains 15 residues. Germline values: CDR1 DFQATT, CDR2 SNEGSKA (reference sequence). J was trimmed by 8 bases and V by 3 bases; bases with no gene match: 13. This CDR3 is CSASRSGGPLGTQYF. The CDR3 bases are TGCAGTGCTAGTCGTAGCGGGGGCCCCCTAGGAACCCAGTACTTC.

The gene calls are TRBV19 and TRBJ2-3; TRBD2 matches 8 bases. The CDR3 totals 14 residues. Germline CDR1 and CDR2: LNHDA and SQIVND (reference sequence). V gave up 7 bases and J gave up 7 bases; unmatched junction bases: 10. In DNA, the CDR3 is TGTGCCAGTAATGTAGCGGCGGGGGGAAATACGCAGTATTTT. Translated: CASNVAAGGNTQYF.

CDR3 sequence reads: CASSLFPGTAEETQYF. As DNA, the CDR3 is TGTGCCAGTAGTCTCTTTCCCGGGACAGCTGAAGAGACCCAGTACTTC. V is TRBV19 and J is TRBJ2-5; 7 nucleotides align to TRBD1. The CDR3 contains 16 residues. With V trimmed by 5 bases and J by 3 bases, 12 bases remained unmatched. Germline V gene lookup returns CDR1 LNHDA and CDR2 SQIVND (reference sequence).